These 6 T cell receptor beta chains originate from one sample sequenced in a study of CD8+CD57+ T cells in acquired aplastic anemia. The patients chosen for sequencing had shown expansion of CD8+CD57+ cells (detected by flow cytometry). According to the study, genomic DNA was the template for TCR beta VDJ and CDR3 profiling. TCRdb reprocessed the reads with MiXCR, giving one entry per CDR3 protein. Of about 170,000 distinct CDR3 sequences listed, under 55% are singletons. The sequenced material came from sorted CD4+, CD8+, or CD8+CD57+ T cells (not recorded which) from PBMCs. The receptor source for this set is a human donor with aplastic anemia.

This clonotype was counted many times. The chain recombines TRBV7-8 with TRBJ2-1; 10 bases line up with TRBD2. CDR1 and CDR2 from the germline V gene are SGHVS and FQNEAQ. V shed 1 base and J 4 bases; nucleotides not matched to a gene: 4. This CDR3 is built from 16 residues. CDR3 sequence: CASSLVGSGGYNEQFF. As DNA, the CDR3 is TGTGCCAGCAGCTTAGTTGGTAGCGGGGGGTACAATGAGCAGTTCTTC.

The chain couples TRBV7-9 to TRBJ2-5; 7 nucleotides line up with TRBD2. Unmatched junction bases numbered 3, after V lost 5 bases and J lost 3 bases. The CDR3 contains 13 residues. Germline loops: CDR1 SEHNR, CDR2 FQNEAQ (reference sequence). DNA of the CDR3: TGTGCCAGCAGCAAAACTAGCGAAGAGACCCAGTACTTC. Translation gives CASSKTSEETQYF. The full variable domain, with the rest looked up from reference TRBV7-9 and TRBJ2-5, is DTGVSQNPRHKITKRGQNVTFRCDPISEHNRLYWYRQTLGQGPEFLTYFQNEAQLEKSRLLSDRFSAERPKGSFSTLEIQRTEQGDSAMYLCASSKTSEETQYFGPGTRLLVL.

This clonotype was counted ten times or more. The CDR3 sequence: CSARRTPRLYEQYF. CDR3 DNA: TGCAGTGCTAGGAGGACACCTCGGCTCTACGAGCAGTACTTC. The V call is TRBV20-1, the J call TRBJ2-7; D might be TRBD1 (5 bases). The germline CDR1 and CDR2 sequences are DFQATT and SNEGSKA (reference sequence). The germline V and J ends were trimmed by 3 bases and 3 bases, with 15 bases remaining between them. CDR3 length: 14 residues.

Regarding this clonotype: The junction shows a germline mismatch at one end, possibly a read error. The chain employs TRBV4-3 and TRBJ2-2; TRBD2 matches 9 bases. Germline V gene sequence: CDR1 LGHNA, CDR2 YSLEER. The CDR3 covers 15 residues. In DNA form, the CDR3 reads TGCGCCAGCAGCCGTAGCGGGGGAAAGGCCGGGGAGCCGTTTTTT. Translation: CASSRSGGKAGEPFF.

CDR3 loop: CASSLSRGHEQFF. DNA for the CDR3: TGTGCCAGCAGCTTATCCAGGGGTCATGAGCAGTTCTTC. The chain joins TRBV7-8 to TRBJ2-1; D may be TRBD1 (6 bases). Germline assignment: CDR1 SGHVS and CDR2 FQNEAQ. The V and J ends lost 2 bases and 8 bases respectively, with 10 bases between them. The CDR3 runs 13 residues.

This clonotype was recorded at least ten times. This chain links TRBV5-4 with TRBJ1-2; 11 nucleotides line up with TRBD1. The length of the CDR3 is 16 residues. The V gene's germline CDR1 is SGHNT and CDR2 YYREEE (reference sequence). Trimming removed 4 bases from V and 5 bases from J; junction bases left unmatched: 10. CDR3 in DNA: TGTGCCAGCAGCACCCCCTGGACAGGGGGCTCGTATGGCTACACCTTC. Translation: CASSTPWTGGSYGYTF.